This TCR beta chain was found in a study of blood T cell repertoires in COVID-19. On this clone: Different DNA sequences within this sample yield the same CDR3.

V was clipped by 3 bases and J by 8 bases, with 8 bases between them. This CDR3 has 12 amino acids. Clones were sequenced by immunoSEQ multiplex PCR, and TCRdb holds only the in-frame ones, with some missing. Among approximately 200,000 clones listed, approximately 87% were seen once. The sequenced material came from peripheral blood. The chain links TRBV12-3 or TRBV12-4 to TRBJ2-1; D might be TRBD2 (5 bases). The clonotype was recovered from a woman aged 50 to 60 with acute or convalescent COVID-19. The chain's CDR3 is CASSFLGDEQFF. CDR3 DNA: TGTGCCAGCAGTTTCCTCGGGGATGAGCAGTTCTTC.